Each of the 19 T cell receptor beta chains below was sequenced from the same sample in a study of response to subunit inactivated influenza vaccine. TCRdb fed the RT-PCR reads into MiXCR, producing one record per CDR3 protein. Of about 700,000 distinct CDR3 sequences in the sample, about 15% were seen once. Sequencing was performed on PBMCs from blood, taken about 11 days after vaccination. All receptors come from a man between 50 and 59 years old who received an inactivated influenza vaccine.

By sample fraction, this clonotype is medium-sized. V and J are TRBV15 and TRBJ2-7; the match to TRBD2 covers 9 bases. Germline CDR1 LNHNV, CDR2 YYDKDF (reference sequence). This CDR3 is built from 15 residues. J lost 5 bases, V lost 1 base, and 6 bases had no gene match. DNA for the CDR3: TGTGCCACCAGCAGAGGGGGACTAGCTAGCGACGAGCAGTACTTC. Residues: CATSRGGLASDEQYF.

The sample holds a few counts of this clonotype. This chain joins TRBV7-2 and TRBJ1-6, with 7 bases aligning to TRBD1. V lost 5 bases to trimming and J lost 13 bases; unmatched junction nucleotides: 14. In germline, CDR1 is SGHTA, CDR2 FQGNSA. The CDR3 runs 15 residues. The CDR3 loop is CASSERGGPVWPLHF. CDR3 coding DNA: TGTGCCAGCAGCGAAAGAGGGGGCCCAGTTTGGCCCCTCCACTTT.

The J gene is TRBJ2-1, the V gene TRBV20-1; TRBD2 agrees at 10 bases. Trimming cost V 6 bases and J 3 bases; bases outside gene matches: 8. There are 15 residues in the CDR3. Germline CDR1 is DFQATT and CDR2 is SNEGSKA (reference sequence). The CDR3 here is CSARRLAGNYNEQFF. The CDR3 DNA sequence: TGCAGTGCCAGAAGACTAGCGGGCAACTACAATGAGCAGTTCTTC.

The J gene is TRBJ2-2, the V gene TRBV12-3 or TRBV12-4, with 7 bases that match TRBD2. The junction had 6 bases not matched to a gene; V was cut back by 4 bases and J by 4 bases. The CDR3 contains 15 residues. The CDR3 DNA is TGTGCCAGCAGTTACGACGGGAGGACCACCGGGGAGCTGTTTTTT. Amino acids: CASSYDGRTTGELFF.

Only a few counts were recorded for this clonotype. The gene calls are TRBV2 and TRBJ2-7; D not resolved. Between the trimmed V and J ends, which lost 4 bases and 6 bases, there was a span of 16 bases. The CDR3 runs to 14 residues. Germline V gene sequence: CDR1 SNHLY, CDR2 FYNNEI. This CDR3 reads CASSVQAGVGEQYF. In nucleotides, the CDR3 is TGTGCCAGCAGTGTCCAGGCCGGTGTGGGCGAGCAGTACTTC.

This clonotype has at least ten counts. V is TRBV5-1 and J is TRBJ2-1, with 7 bases aligning to TRBD1. From germline, CDR1 is SGHRS and CDR2 YFSETQ. CDR3 length equals 15 residues. V was clipped by 3 bases and J by 7 bases; unmatched bases: 10. CDR3 bases: TGCGCCAGCAGCTCGTCCGGGACAGACAGGAATGAGCAGTTCTTC. The encoded protein is CASSSSGTDRNEQFF.

The gene calls are TRBV7-9 and TRBJ2-2; TRBD2 aligns across 11 bases. Germline CDR1 is SEHNR and CDR2 is FQNEAQ (reference sequence). The CDR3 is made up of 17 amino acids. J gave up 3 bases and V 5 bases, and 8 bases lay outside the gene matches. CDR3 loop: CASSPPGTSGHTGELFF. The CDR3 DNA sequence: TGTGCCAGCAGCCCCCCCGGGACTAGCGGACACACCGGGGAGCTGTTTTTT.

This clonotype has only a few counts. V and J are TRBV14 and TRBJ2-3, with 9 nucleotides matching TRBD1. J gave up 4 bases and V 3 bases, and 8 bases lay outside the gene matches. CDR1 is SGHDN, CDR2 FVKESK, per germline. This CDR3 comprises 16 residues. CDR3 nucleotides: TGTGCCAGCAGCCATCACCCGGGACAGGGCCCAGATACGCAGTATTTT. Residues: CASSHHPGQGPDTQYF.

This clonotype was observed a few times. This chain uses TRBV5-1 with TRBJ2-7, with TRBD1 matching over 7 bases. Germline values: CDR1 SGHRS, CDR2 YFSETQ. Unmatched junction bases numbered 1, after V lost 0 bases and J lost 1 base. The CDR3 sequence is 14 residues long. The CDR3 DNA follows: TGCGCCAGCAGCTTGGCGGGACAGTCCTACGAGCAGTACTTC. Amino acid sequence: CASSLAGQSYEQYF.

The V call is TRBV7-2, the J call TRBJ2-2; D might be TRBD1 or TRBD2, each matching 5 bases. Germline-derived CDR1 and CDR2 are SGHTA and FQGNSA. The CDR3 totals 15 residues. V lost 5 bases to trimming and J lost 5 bases, with 15 bases between them. CDR3 sequence reads: CASSPQGESTGELFF. DNA for the CDR3: TGTGCCAGCAGCCCCCAGGGAGAGAGTACCGGGGAGCTGTTTTTT.

The table lists this clonotype with a few counts. The chain combines TRBV10-3 with TRBJ2-1, with 12 bases fitting TRBD2. The germline gives CDR1 ENHRY, CDR2 SYGVKD. With 4 bases clipped from V and 6 bases from J, the junction kept 7 bases outside the gene matches. The CDR3 runs 16 residues. The CDR3 DNA follows: TGTGCCATCAGTGTTACTAGCGGGGGGCGAACCAATGAGCAGTTCTTC. Protein sequence: CAISVTSGGRTNEQFF.

This clonotype has a handful of counts. This chain joins TRBV29-1 and TRBJ2-3; a possible D gene is TRBD1 (5 bases). V was clipped by 4 bases and J by 0 bases, with 14 bases between them. Germline values: CDR1 SQVTM, CDR2 ANQGSEA. The CDR3 sequence is 15 residues long. CDR3 region: CSVVAGRISTDTQYF. The CDR3 DNA reads TGCAGCGTTGTAGCAGGGCGGATTAGCACAGATACGCAGTATTTT.

This clonotype was picked up a small number of times. DNA of the CDR3: TGTGCCAGCAGTTTGACAGAAACTAATGAAAAACTGTTTTTT. The encoded protein is CASSLTETNEKLFF. The V call is TRBV4-2, the J call TRBJ1-4, with D perhaps TRBD1 (5 bases). This CDR3 is 14 amino acids long. V was pared by 6 bases and J by 1 base, with 9 bases between. Germline V lookup: CDR1 LGHNA, CDR2 YNFKEQ.

This clonotype turned up a few times. The chain has TRBV12-3 or TRBV12-4 and TRBJ2-7; maybe TRBD2 (6 bases). The V end was cut by 5 bases, the J end by 11 bases, with 13 bases between. The CDR3 length is 11 residues. DNA of the CDR3: TGTGCCAGCAGTCGCGGGGCGAGGGAGTACTTC. This codes for CASSRGAREYF.

This clonotype was counted between two and nine times. V and J are TRBV15 and TRBJ1-1, with 8 nucleotides matching TRBD1. V trimming: 5 bases; J trimming: 1 base; junction bases outside the gene matches: 6. Germline V CDR1 and CDR2: LNHNV, YYDKDF (reference sequence). The CDR3 has 15 residues. The CDR3: CATSARQGSNTEAFF. The CDR3 DNA reads as TGTGCCACCAGCGCGCGACAGGGGTCGAACACTGAAGCTTTCTTT.

This clonotype was detected a few times. J is TRBJ2-6 and V is TRBV11-1; D remains unclear. This CDR3 has 18 residues. With 0 bases removed from V and 0 bases from J, the gap between germline ends came to 12 bases. Germline values: CDR1 SGHAT, CDR2 FQDESV (reference sequence). CDR3 residues: CASSLAAQLLSGANVLTF. In nucleotides, the CDR3 is TGTGCCAGCAGCTTAGCCGCCCAGCTCCTCTCTGGGGCCAACGTCCTGACTTTC.

The chain uses TRBV5-1 and TRBJ2-5; perhaps TRBD2 as D (5 bases). Trimming shortened V by 0 bases and J by 5 bases, and 17 bases separated the two germline ends. This CDR3 has 16 amino acids. The germline CDR1 and CDR2 sequences are SGHRS and YFSETQ. The CDR3 loop is CASSLARSVPSETQYF. The DNA of the CDR3 is TGCGCCAGCAGCTTGGCGCGTAGCGTCCCCTCGGAGACCCAGTACTTC.

This clonotype was observed a few times. This chain uses TRBV5-1 with TRBJ2-3, with 9 positions matching TRBD2. The CDR3 has 17 amino acids. Trimming removed 0 bases from V and 1 base from J; junction bases left unmatched: 6. Germline V gene sequence: CDR1 SGHRS, CDR2 YFSETQ. The CDR3 region is CASSLALAGRGTDTQYF. CDR3 nucleotides: TGCGCCAGCAGCTTGGCCCTAGCGGGGAGGGGCACAGATACGCAGTATTTT.

This clonotype was recorded a few times. The rearrangement uses TRBV9 and TRBJ2-3; tentatively, D is TRBD1 (6 bases). The germline V and J ends were trimmed by 6 bases and 1 base, with 12 bases remaining between them. Germline CDR1 is SGDLS and CDR2 is YYNGEE. This CDR3 has 14 amino acids. CDR3 sequence reads: CASMPPGGTDTQYF. CDR3 DNA sequence: TGTGCCAGCATGCCTCCAGGGGGCACAGATACGCAGTATTTT.